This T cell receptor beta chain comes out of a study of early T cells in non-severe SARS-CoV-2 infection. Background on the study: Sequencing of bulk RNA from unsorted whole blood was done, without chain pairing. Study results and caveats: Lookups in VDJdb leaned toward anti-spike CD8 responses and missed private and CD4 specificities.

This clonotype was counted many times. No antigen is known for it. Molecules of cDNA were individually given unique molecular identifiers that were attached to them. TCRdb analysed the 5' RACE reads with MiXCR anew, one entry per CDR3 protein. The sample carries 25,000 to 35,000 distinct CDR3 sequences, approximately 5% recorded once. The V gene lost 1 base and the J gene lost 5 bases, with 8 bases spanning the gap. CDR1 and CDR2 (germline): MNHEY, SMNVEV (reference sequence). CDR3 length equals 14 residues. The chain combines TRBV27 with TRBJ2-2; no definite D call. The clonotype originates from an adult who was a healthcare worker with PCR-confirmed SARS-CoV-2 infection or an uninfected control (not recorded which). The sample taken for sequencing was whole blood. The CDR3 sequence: CASSLWVDTGELFF. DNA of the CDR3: TGTGCCAGCAGTTTATGGGTGGATACCGGGGAGCTGTTTTTT.